Below are 20 T cell receptor beta chains sequenced from a single sample in a study of a mutant IDH1 vaccine in newly diagnosed glioma. Their cognate antigens are unknown. As for time point: week 11, during vaccination. One vaccine dose held 300 ug of mutant IDH1 20-mer peptide and came with topical imiquimod. The repertoire was sequenced with immunoSEQ multiplex PCR; TCRdb's copy has only in-frame clones and lacks some. The sample lists 20,000 to 25,000 clones, approximately 89% occurring once. Specimen: PBMCs, collected from a glioma patient whose treatment included an IDH1 peptide vaccine. The receptors derive from a woman aged 40 to 49 with glioma.

This chain connects TRBV4-3 to TRBJ1-2; perhaps TRBD1 as D (5 bases). The CDR3 loop spans 19 amino acids. Germline V CDR1 and CDR2: LGHNA, YSLEER. Trimming cost V 0 bases and J 2 bases, with 22 bases left between them. This CDR3 reads CASSQDRRAGRTKNYGYTF. In nucleotides, the CDR3 is TGCGCCAGCAGCCAAGATAGGCGGGCAGGGCGTACAAAAAACTATGGCTACACCTTC.

This clone is a singleton in its sample. CDR3 residues: CASSYGQGSYEQYF. DNA of the CDR3: TGTGCCAGCAGTTACGGACAGGGGTCCTACGAGCAGTACTTC. This chain connects TRBV6-6 to TRBJ2-7; 9 bases are shared with TRBD1. Trimming at V came to 2 bases and at J to 1 base, leaving 0 bases not matched to a gene. CDR3 length: 14 amino acids. The germline CDR1 and CDR2 sequences are MNHNY and SVGAGI (reference sequence).

The table lists this clone with a few counts. The sample holds other DNA sequences that translate to the same CDR3. This CDR3 reads CASSQGGNHQPQHF. The CDR3 DNA follows: TGTGCCAGCAGCCAAGGGGGAAACCATCAGCCCCAGCATTTT. The chain couples TRBV14 to TRBJ1-5; D is unclear. Germline loops: CDR1 SGHDN, CDR2 FVKESK. CDR3 length equals 14 residues. V dropped 1 base and J dropped 5 bases, with 9 bases sitting between them.

The V gene is TRBV2, the J gene TRBJ2-7; TRBD1 matches at 8 bases. This CDR3 comprises 15 residues. Looked up from germline, CDR1 is SNHLY and CDR2 is FYNNEI. V dropped 6 bases and J dropped 4; count of bases not matched to a gene: 11. The CDR3 nucleotides read TGTGCCAGCAGGGATGGACAGGGAGGTGCGTACGAGCAGTACTTC. Translating gives CASRDGQGGAYEQYF.

This chain connects TRBV2 to TRBJ2-6; maybe TRBD1 (5 bases). The V gene's germline CDR1 is SNHLY and CDR2 FYNNEI. V was trimmed by 2 bases and J by 4 bases, leaving 9 bases between them. The CDR3 is made up of 15 amino acids. The CDR3: CASSESRAGANVLTF. DNA of the CDR3: TGTGCCAGCAGTGAATCCAGGGCCGGGGCCAACGTCCTGACTTTC.

The chain links TRBV12-5 to TRBJ1-6, with a weak D call TRBD1 (5 bases). V lost 0 bases and J 8 bases, leaving 20 bases between the germline ends. From germline, CDR1 is LGHNT and CDR2 FRNRAP. CDR3 length: 18 amino acids. Written as DNA, the CDR3 is TGTGCTAGTGGTTTGGTACTGCCAGGGAAAGGCAGGCATTCACCCCTCCACTTT. Translating it yields CASGLVLPGKGRHSPLHF.

The rearrangement uses TRBV30 and TRBJ2-2; D gene unclear. Per germline, CDR1 GTSNPN and CDR2 SVGIG (reference sequence). There are 11 residues in the CDR3. The V end lost 3 bases, the J end lost 6 bases, and 5 bases lay between the germline ends. The CDR3 loop is CAWRVAGELFF. CDR3 DNA: TGTGCCTGGAGGGTGGCCGGGGAGCTGTTTTTT.

In this sample, this clone turned up once. The chain joins TRBV4-2 to TRBJ1-1; unclear D gene. V was cut by 3 bases and J by 1 base, with 9 bases left in between. This CDR3 has 14 residues. CDR1 LGHNA and CDR2 YNFKEQ come from the germline V gene. The CDR3 sequence is CASSHDTSNTEAFF. The CDR3 bases are TGTGCCAGCAGCCACGACACCTCGAACACTGAAGCTTTCTTT.

This chain connects TRBV5-1 to TRBJ1-1, with a tentative D call TRBD1 (6 bases). The CDR3 is 16 residues long. Trimming removed 0 bases at V and 4 bases at J, with 16 bases between. From germline, CDR1 is SGHRS and CDR2 YFSETQ. The CDR3 DNA sequence: TGCGCCAGCAGCTTGGTTGGGGGGGCAAGCGGCACTGAAGCTTTCTTT. Protein: CASSLVGGASGTEAFF. Using reference TRBV5-1 and TRBJ1-1 for the parts outside the CDR3, the full variable domain is KAGVTQTPRYLIKTRGQQVTLSCSPISGHRSVSWYQQTPGQGLQFLFEYFSETQRNKGNFPGRFSGRQFSNSRSEMNVSTLELGDSALYLCASSLVGGASGTEAFFGQGTRLTVV.

The gene calls are TRBV11-2 and TRBJ1-2, with D unresolved. Trimming took off 1 base at V and 4 bases at J, with 10 bases between the two ends. CDR3 length equals 14 residues. CDR1 and CDR2 from the germline V gene are SGHAT and FQNNGV. The CDR3 region is CASSLGGEGYGYTF. The CDR3 region has the DNA TGTGCCAGCAGCTTAGGAGGCGAGGGCTATGGCTACACCTTC.

The rearrangement joins TRBV7-2 to TRBJ2-2, with a tentative D call TRBD2 (6 bases). Germline lookup yields CDR1 SGHTA and CDR2 FQGNSA. Trimming left V 6 bases short and J 9 bases short, with 14 bases between. The CDR3 consists of 13 residues. The CDR3 DNA reads as TGTGCCAGCAGGACTAGGGCCGAGTGGGAGCTGTTTTTT. Translating it yields CASRTRAEWELFF.

The genes are TRBV10-2 and TRBJ1-1; D call uncertain. With 6 bases removed from V and 5 bases from J, the gap between germline ends came to 7 bases. The CDR3 covers 11 residues. Germline V CDR1 and CDR2: WSHSY, SAAADI. The CDR3 is CASSAVTEAFF. The CDR3 DNA is TGCGCCAGCAGCGCAGTTACTGAAGCTTTCTTT.

The chain uses TRBV2 and TRBJ1-3; 7 bases match TRBD1. There are 15 residues in the CDR3. The V gene end was trimmed by 3 bases and the J gene end by 4 bases; junction bases not matched to a gene: 6. CDR1 is SNHLY and CDR2 is FYNNEI in the germline V gene. The CDR3 reads CASSEARGRGNTIYF. CDR3 nucleotide sequence: TGTGCCAGCAGTGAGGCGAGGGGGCGGGGAAACACCATATATTTT. The entire variable domain, with the rest obtained from reference TRBV2 and TRBJ1-3, is as follows: EPEVTQTPSHQVTQMGQEVILRCVPISNHLYFYWYRQILGQKVEFLVSFYNNEISEKSEIFDDQFSVERPDGSNFTLKIRSTKLEDSAMYFCASSEARGRGNTIYFGEGSWLTVV.

This clone showed up just once. This chain links TRBV29-1 with TRBJ2-5; maybe TRBD2 (6 bases). The V gene's germline CDR1 is SQVTM and CDR2 ANQGSEA. The V and J ends lost 1 base and 1 base respectively, with 7 bases between them. The CDR3 spans 13 residues. This CDR3 reads CSVEGGAQETQYF. The CDR3, as DNA: TGCAGCGTTGAAGGCGGGGCCCAAGAGACCCAGTACTTC.

The chain uses TRBV5-1 and TRBJ1-3; D is uncertain. Germline CDR1 and CDR2: SGHRS and YFSETQ. Trimming left V 4 bases short and J 4 bases short, with 12 bases between. The CDR3 runs 14 residues. CDR3 bases: TGCGCCAGCAGCCCCGGAGGGCTGGGAAACACCATATATTTT. Its translation: CASSPGGLGNTIYF.

This clone has only one observation. The chain recombines TRBV2 with TRBJ2-2; 10 bases map to TRBD2. This CDR3 has 17 amino acids. The V segment lost 3 bases and the J segment 4 bases; nucleotides outside the gene matches: 8. From germline, CDR1 is SNHLY and CDR2 FYNNEI. DNA of the CDR3: TGTGCCAGCAGTGATTCTTTAGCGGGGGGATTCACCGGGGAGCTGTTTTTT. Amino acid sequence: CASSDSLAGGFTGELFF.

The chain employs TRBV21-1 and TRBJ1-5. TRBV21-1 is noted as a pseudogene. The CDR3 has 15 amino acids. The CDR3 DNA reads TGTGCCAGCAGCAAAAGTAAAAGGAGTAATCAGCCCCAGCATTTT. Translating gives CASSKSKRSNQPQHF.

The chain uses TRBV7-2 and TRBJ2-3; D remains ambiguous. V shed 6 bases and J shed 4 bases, with 17 bases lying between them. In germline, CDR1 is SGHTA, CDR2 FQGNSA. This CDR3 has 15 amino acids. CDR3 loop: CASSSEGIPPDTQYF. CDR3 nucleotides: TGTGCCAGCAGTTCCGAAGGTATCCCCCCAGATACGCAGTATTTT. Looking up the rest from reference TRBV7-2 and TRBJ2-3 gives the full variable domain: GAGVSQSPSNKVTEKGKDVELRCDPISGHTALYWYRQSLGQGLEFLIYFQGNSAPDKSGLPSDRFSAERTGGSVSTLTIQRTQQEDSAVYLCASSSEGIPPDTQYFGPGTRLTVL.

The chain employs TRBV7-8 and TRBJ1-5, with TRBD1 as a possible D gene (5 bases). Per the germline V gene, CDR1 is SGHVS and CDR2 is FQNEAQ. The CDR3 covers 14 residues. The V end lost 5 bases, the J end lost 3 bases, and 11 bases lay between the germline ends. The CDR3 is CASSVRGFNQPQHF. CDR3 bases: TGTGCCAGCAGCGTACGGGGGTTCAATCAGCCCCAGCATTTT.

V and J are TRBV7-9 and TRBJ2-7; 16 nucleotides agree with TRBD2. Per the germline V gene, CDR1 is SEHNR and CDR2 is FQNEAQ (reference sequence). V lost 4 bases and J lost 3; bases outside the gene matches: 9. This CDR3 spans 18 amino acids. The CDR3 protein is CASSSGLAGGPKVYEQYF. CDR3 sequence (DNA): TGTGCCAGCAGCTCGGGACTAGCGGGAGGGCCAAAAGTCTACGAGCAGTACTTC.